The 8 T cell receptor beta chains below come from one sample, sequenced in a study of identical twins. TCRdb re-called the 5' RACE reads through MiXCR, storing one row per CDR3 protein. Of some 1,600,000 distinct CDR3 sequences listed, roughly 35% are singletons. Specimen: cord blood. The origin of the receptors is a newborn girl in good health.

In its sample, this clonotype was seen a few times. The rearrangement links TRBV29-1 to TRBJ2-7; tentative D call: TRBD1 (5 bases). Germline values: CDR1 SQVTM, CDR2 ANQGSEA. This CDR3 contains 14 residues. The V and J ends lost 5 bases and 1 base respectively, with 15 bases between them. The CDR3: CSVRGTATSYEQYF. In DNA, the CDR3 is TGCAGCGTTAGGGGTACGGCTACATCCTACGAGCAGTACTTC.

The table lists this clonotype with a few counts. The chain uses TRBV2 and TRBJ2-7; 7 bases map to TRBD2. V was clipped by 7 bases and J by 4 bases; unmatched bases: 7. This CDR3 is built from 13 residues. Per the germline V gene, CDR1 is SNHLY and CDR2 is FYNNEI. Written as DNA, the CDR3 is TGTGCCAGCAACGGCGGGGGTGCTTACGAGCAGTACTTC. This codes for CASNGGGAYEQYF.

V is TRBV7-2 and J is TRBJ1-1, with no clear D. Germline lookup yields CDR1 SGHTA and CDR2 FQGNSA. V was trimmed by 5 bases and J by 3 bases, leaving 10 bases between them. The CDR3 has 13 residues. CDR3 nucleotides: TGTGCCAGCAGCCGGACCATTTACACTGAAGCTTTCTTT. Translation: CASSRTIYTEAFF.

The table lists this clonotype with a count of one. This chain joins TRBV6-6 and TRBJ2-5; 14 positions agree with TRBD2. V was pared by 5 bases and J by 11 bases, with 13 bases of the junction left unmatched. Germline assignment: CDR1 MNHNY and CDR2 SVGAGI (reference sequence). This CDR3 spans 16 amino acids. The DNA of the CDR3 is TGTGCCAGCAGTCCTAGGACTAGCGGGAGGTTAAATGAGCAGTACTTC. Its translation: CASSPRTSGRLNEQYF.

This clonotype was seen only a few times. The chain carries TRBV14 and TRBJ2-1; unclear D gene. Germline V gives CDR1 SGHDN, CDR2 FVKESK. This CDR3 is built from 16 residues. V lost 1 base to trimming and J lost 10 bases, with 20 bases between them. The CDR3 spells CASSQVGNGPAGEQFF. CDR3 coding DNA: TGTGCCAGCAGCCAAGTAGGTAATGGGCCCGCCGGAGAGCAGTTCTTC.

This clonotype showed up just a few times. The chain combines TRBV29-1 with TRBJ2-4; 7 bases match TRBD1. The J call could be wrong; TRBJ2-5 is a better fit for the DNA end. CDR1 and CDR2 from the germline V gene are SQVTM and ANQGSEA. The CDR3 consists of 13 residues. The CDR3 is CSSMTGLGETQYF. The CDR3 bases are TGCAGCTCCATGACAGGGCTCGGTGAGACCCAGTACTTC.

CDR3 in DNA: TGTGCCAGCAGTGAGCCCCTCCGTGACAGGGGTACTGAAGCTTTCTTT. It is translated as CASSEPLRDRGTEAFF. The chain joins TRBV25-1 to TRBJ1-1; 8 bases map to TRBD1. V was pared by 3 bases and J by 5 bases, with 11 bases of the junction left unmatched. Germline V CDR1 and CDR2: MGHDK, SYGVNS. This CDR3 is built from 16 residues.

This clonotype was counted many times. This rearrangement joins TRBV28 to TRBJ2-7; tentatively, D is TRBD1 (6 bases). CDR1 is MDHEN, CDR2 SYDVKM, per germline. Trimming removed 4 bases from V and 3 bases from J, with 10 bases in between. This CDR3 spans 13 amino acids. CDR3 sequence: CASSSTQGYEQYF. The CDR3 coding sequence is TGTGCCAGCAGTTCGACACAGGGCTACGAGCAGTACTTC.